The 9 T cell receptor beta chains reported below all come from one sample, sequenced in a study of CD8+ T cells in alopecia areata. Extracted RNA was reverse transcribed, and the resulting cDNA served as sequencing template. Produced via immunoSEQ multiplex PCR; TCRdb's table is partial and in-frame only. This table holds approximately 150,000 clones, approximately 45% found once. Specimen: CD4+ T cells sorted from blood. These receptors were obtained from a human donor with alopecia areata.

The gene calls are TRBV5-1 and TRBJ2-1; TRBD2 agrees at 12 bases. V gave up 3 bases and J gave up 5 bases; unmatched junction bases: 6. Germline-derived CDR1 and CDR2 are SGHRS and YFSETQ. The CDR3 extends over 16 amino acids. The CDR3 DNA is TGCGCCAGCAGCTATCCGACTAGCGGGAGCCACAATGAGCAGTTCTTC. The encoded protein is CASSYPTSGSHNEQFF. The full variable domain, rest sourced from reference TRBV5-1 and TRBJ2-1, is KAGVTQTPRYLIKTRGQQVTLSCSPISGHRSVSWYQQTPGQGLQFLFEYFSETQRNKGNFPGRFSGRQFSNSRSEMNVSTLELGDSALYLCASSYPTSGSHNEQFFGPGTRLTVL.

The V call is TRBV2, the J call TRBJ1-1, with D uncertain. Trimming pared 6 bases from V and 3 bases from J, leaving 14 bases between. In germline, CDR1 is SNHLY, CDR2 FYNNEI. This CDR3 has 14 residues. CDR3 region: CASSGYHADTEAFF. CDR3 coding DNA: TGTGCCAGCAGCGGTTATCATGCGGACACTGAAGCTTTCTTT.

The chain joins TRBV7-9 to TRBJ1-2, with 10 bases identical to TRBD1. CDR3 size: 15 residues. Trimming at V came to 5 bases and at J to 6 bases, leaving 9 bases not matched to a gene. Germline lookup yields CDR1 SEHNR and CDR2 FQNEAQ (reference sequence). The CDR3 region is CASSIRQGASDGYTF. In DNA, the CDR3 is TGTGCCAGCAGCATTAGACAGGGGGCCTCGGATGGCTACACCTTC.

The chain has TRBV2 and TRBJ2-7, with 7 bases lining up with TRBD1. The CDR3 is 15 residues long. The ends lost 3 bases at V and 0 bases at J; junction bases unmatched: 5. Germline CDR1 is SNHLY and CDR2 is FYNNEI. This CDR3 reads CASSEETGSSYEQYF. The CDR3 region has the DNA TGTGCCAGCAGTGAGGAGACAGGGTCCTCCTACGAGCAGTACTTC.

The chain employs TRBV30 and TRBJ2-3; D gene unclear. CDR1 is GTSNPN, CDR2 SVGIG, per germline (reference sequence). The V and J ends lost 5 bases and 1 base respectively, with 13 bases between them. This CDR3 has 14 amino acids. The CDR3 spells CAWSVYRRTDTQYF. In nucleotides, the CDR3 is TGTGCCTGGTCAGTTTACCGCCGCACAGATACGCAGTATTTT.

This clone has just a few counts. This chain's CDR3 is CASSEAGLVADTQYF. Written as DNA, the CDR3 is TGTGCCAGCAGTGAAGCGGGACTAGTAGCAGATACGCAGTATTTT. The chain combines TRBV2 with TRBJ2-3; TRBD2 aligns across 8 bases. The CDR3 has 15 residues. The junction had 3 bases not matched to a gene; V was cut back by 0 bases and J by 4 bases. CDR1 is SNHLY, CDR2 FYNNEI, per germline.

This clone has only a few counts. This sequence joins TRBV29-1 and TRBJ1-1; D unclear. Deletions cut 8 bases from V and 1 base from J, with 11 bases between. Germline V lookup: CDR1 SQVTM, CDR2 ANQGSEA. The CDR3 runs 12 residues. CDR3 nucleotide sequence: TGCAGCACCTCGGAGGCGAACACTGAAGCTTTCTTT. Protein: CSTSEANTEAFF.

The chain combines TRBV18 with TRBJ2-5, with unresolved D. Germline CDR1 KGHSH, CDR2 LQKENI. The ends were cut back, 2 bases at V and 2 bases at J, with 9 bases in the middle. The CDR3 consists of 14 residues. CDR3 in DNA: TGTGCCAGCTCACCAAACTACCTTCAAGAGACCCAGTACTTC. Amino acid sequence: CASSPNYLQETQYF.

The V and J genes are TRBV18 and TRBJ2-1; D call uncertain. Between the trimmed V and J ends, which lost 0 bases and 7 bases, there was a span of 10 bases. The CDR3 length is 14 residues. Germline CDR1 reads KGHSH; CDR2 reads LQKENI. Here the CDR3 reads CASSPPLGQNEQFF. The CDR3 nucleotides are TGTGCCAGCTCACCACCGCTAGGCCAAAATGAGCAGTTCTTC. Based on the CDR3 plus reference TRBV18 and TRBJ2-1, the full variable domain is NAGVMQNPRHLVRRRGQEARLRCSPMKGHSHVYWYRQLPEEGLKFMVYLQKENIIDESGMPKERFSAEFPKEGPSILRIQQVVRGDSAAYFCASSPPLGQNEQFFGPGTRLTVL.